A single sample is the source of the 8 T cell receptor beta chains below, sequenced in a study of blood T cell repertoires in COVID-19. Clones were sequenced by immunoSEQ multiplex PCR, and TCRdb holds only the in-frame ones, with some missing. The sample has about 320,000 clones, 87% seen once. The source material was PBMCs or T cells enriched from blood (not recorded which). These receptors originate from a woman between 18 and 29 years old who had recovered from COVID-19.

This CDR3 reads CASSVRGTGPPDTQYF. In DNA form, the CDR3 reads TGTGCCAGCAGCGTACGAGGAACCGGCCCCCCAGATACGCAGTATTTT. V and J are TRBV9 and TRBJ2-3; D ambiguous. CDR1 SGDLS and CDR2 YYNGEE come from the germline V gene. The CDR3 contains 16 residues. The V gene lost 1 base and the J gene lost 4 bases, with 16 bases spanning the gap. The full variable domain, with the rest looked up from reference TRBV9 and TRBJ2-3, is DSGVTQTPKHLITATGQRVTLRCSPRSGDLSVYWYQQSLDQGLQFLIQYYNGEERAKGNILERFSAQQFPDLHSELNLSSLELGDSALYFCASSVRGTGPPDTQYFGPGTRLTVL.

This sequence joins TRBV5-1 and TRBJ1-1, with 9 positions matching TRBD1. CDR3 length: 18 residues. V trimming: 4 bases; J trimming: 0 bases; junction bases outside the gene matches: 13. Germline-derived CDR1 and CDR2 are SGHRS and YFSETQ. CDR3 nucleotide sequence: TGCGCCAGCAGCCGACAAACACAGGGGGCGGGCCTGAACACTGAAGCTTTCTTT. Protein product: CASSRQTQGAGLNTEAFF.

V usage is TRBV18 and J usage is TRBJ1-1; no reliable D call. The CDR3 length is 16 residues. Trimming left V 3 bases short and J 1 base short, with 15 bases between. Germline-derived CDR1 and CDR2 are KGHSH and LQKENI. The CDR3 coding sequence is TGTGCCAGCTCACCTCGGGGTGTCATCACGAACACTGAAGCTTTCTTT. Translated: CASSPRGVITNTEAFF.

The sample holds one count of this clone. V and J are TRBV9 and TRBJ1-2; tentative D call: TRBD1 (5 bases). Germline V gene sequence: CDR1 SGDLS, CDR2 YYNGEE. The CDR3 length is 14 residues. V lost 3 bases, J lost 7 bases, and 16 bases lay in between. As DNA, the CDR3 is TGTGCCAGCAGCGGGGGCGGGGTAACTATTGGCTACACCTTC. Its protein is CASSGGGVTIGYTF.

The J gene is TRBJ1-1, the V gene TRBV6-5; TRBD1 aligns across 7 bases. CDR3 length: 13 amino acids. Germline-derived CDR1 and CDR2 are MNHEY and SVGAGI. V trimming: 6 bases; J trimming: 7 bases; junction bases outside the gene matches: 8. This chain's CDR3 is CASSTGTAREAFF. CDR3 bases: TGTGCCAGCAGCACCGGGACAGCGCGTGAAGCTTTCTTT.

The chain couples TRBV7-9 to TRBJ1-1; D is possibly TRBD1 (5 bases). This CDR3 is 14 amino acids long. Trimming left V 0 bases short and J 5 bases short, with 10 bases between. Germline CDR1 is SEHNR and CDR2 is FQNEAQ (reference sequence). The CDR3 nucleotides read TGTGCCAGCAGCTTAGCGCAGGGTTGGACTGAAGCTTTCTTT. Translated, it gives CASSLAQGWTEAFF.

This chain uses TRBV9 with TRBJ1-2, with D uncertain. V lost 0 bases and J lost 1, with 4 bases in between. The germline V gene has CDR1 SGDLS and CDR2 YYNGEE. This CDR3 has 13 residues. Here the CDR3 DNA reads TGTGCCAGCAGCGTAGGAGGTAACTATGGCTACACCTTC. Its protein is CASSVGGNYGYTF.

CDR3 DNA sequence: TGTGCCAGCAGCGCCCTCCTCCCCCCAGGAGAAGCTTTCTTT. It yields the protein CASSALLPPGEAFF. This chain connects TRBV9 to TRBJ1-1, with no clear D. Trimming took 3 bases from V and 8 from J, leaving 17 bases between them. The V gene's germline CDR1 is SGDLS and CDR2 YYNGEE. CDR3 length: 14 residues.